The source of this TCR beta chain is a study of blood T cells in healthy people across ages. Points from the study as a whole: Across the age range, TCR beta diversity per million T cells fell in a roughly linear way. It was held that the diversity estimates obtained from one million T cells were underestimates.

A J-beta primer mix and a sample-barcoded 5' primer were used in a second PCR of about 7 to 12 cycles. TCRdb re-derived calls from the 5' RACE reads in MiXCR, one entry per CDR3 protein. Of around 580,000 distinct CDR3 sequences in the sample, under 55% were seen once. Trimming left V 6 bases short and J 9 bases short, with 12 bases between. There are 12 residues in the CDR3. Per germline, CDR1 MNHEY and CDR2 SVGAGI. Russia was home to the donors, healthy Caucasian individuals aged roughly 6 to 90. Per sample, extraction of total RNA gave at least 5 micrograms in every case. This clonotype was counted many times. Antigen unknown.

V and J are TRBV6-5 and TRBJ2-4, with a weak D call TRBD2 (7 bases). Source material: blood. This clonotype was obtained from an elderly man in good health. CDR3 sequence (DNA): TGTGCCAGCAGGGGGGGGGCTGGCATTCAGTACTTC. As protein: CASRGGAGIQYF.